Below are 4 T cell receptor beta chains sequenced from a single sample in a study of early T cells in non-severe SARS-CoV-2 infection. TCRdb reprocessed the 5' RACE reads via MiXCR and lists one record per CDR3 protein. The sample lists around 50,000 distinct CDR3 sequences; under 15% were seen once. The source material was whole blood. The receptors stem from an adult who was a healthcare worker with PCR-confirmed SARS-CoV-2 infection or an uninfected control (not recorded which).

This clonotype was counted ten times or more. The chain uses TRBV7-6 and TRBJ1-4; D might be TRBD1 (5 bases). The ends were cut back, 5 bases at V and 0 bases at J, with 10 bases in the middle. Germline V gene lookup returns CDR1 SGHVS and CDR2 FNYEAQ. The CDR3 has 15 residues. The CDR3 protein is CASSPGQTTNEKLFF. The CDR3 nucleotides read TGTGCCAGCAGCCCGGGGCAGACAACTAATGAAAAACTGTTTTTT.

This clonotype was observed a handful of times. The chain has TRBV7-2 and TRBJ2-3, with D perhaps TRBD1 (6 bases). Germline V lookup: CDR1 SGHTA, CDR2 FQGNSA. The CDR3 has 16 residues. Trimming cost V 5 bases and J 1 base, with 16 bases left between them. The DNA of the CDR3 is TGTGCCAGCAGCCCCCAGGGGACCCCCGGCACAGATACGCAGTATTTT. It codes for CASSPQGTPGTDTQYF.

This clonotype has a handful of counts. This chain links TRBV7-3 with TRBJ1-1; 7 nucleotides line up with TRBD1. Trimming took 1 base from V and 6 from J; bases not matched to a gene: 2. The CDR3 contains 13 residues. Looked up from germline, CDR1 is SGHTA and CDR2 is FQGTGA. CDR3 coding DNA: TGTGCCAGCAGCTTAAGACAGGGAGCTGAAGCTTTCTTT. Translated: CASSLRQGAEAFF.

This chain joins TRBV23-1 and TRBJ2-5; 12 bases are shared with TRBD1. TRBV23-1 is annotated as an ORF whose role is uncertain. This CDR3 is built from 15 residues. The ends lost 7 bases at V and 4 bases at J; junction bases unmatched: 7. DNA of the CDR3: TGCGCCAGCAAACCGGGACAGGGGGCGGGAGAGACCCAGTACTTC. Translated: CASKPGQGAGETQYF.